This T cell receptor beta chain was found in a study of OX40 agonist ivuxolimab in advanced cancers. For the study at large: Patients were dosed intravenously with ivuxolimab at 0.01 to 10 mg/kg every 2 weeks. Therapy given before enrollment (anti-PD-1, anti-PD-L1 or anti-CTLA-4) was allowed, and 40% to 50% had some. Study-wide results and caveats: The average count of expanded clones was higher among CD8+ T cells than among CD4+.

Germline V gene sequence: CDR1 SGHNT, CDR2 YYREEE (reference sequence). V lost 2 bases and J 0 bases, leaving 8 bases between the germline ends. The CDR3 loop spans 15 amino acids. TCRdb's table, derived via immunoSEQ multiplex PCR, lists solely in-frame clones and lacks some. The data contain approximately 60,000 clones, approximately 87% of them singletons. As for this clone: Its specificity is not known.

The sequencing here drew on CD4+ or CD8+ T cells sorted from blood, taken in a trial of the OX40 agonist ivuxolimab. The TCR originated in an adult with an advanced solid tumor such as melanoma, head and neck, liver or kidney cancer. This chain uses TRBV5-4 with TRBJ2-2; a weak D match, TRBD2 (6 bases). CDR3: CASSLSGANTGELFF. The CDR3 DNA reads TGTGCCAGCAGCTTATCGGGGGCGAACACCGGGGAGCTGTTTTTT.